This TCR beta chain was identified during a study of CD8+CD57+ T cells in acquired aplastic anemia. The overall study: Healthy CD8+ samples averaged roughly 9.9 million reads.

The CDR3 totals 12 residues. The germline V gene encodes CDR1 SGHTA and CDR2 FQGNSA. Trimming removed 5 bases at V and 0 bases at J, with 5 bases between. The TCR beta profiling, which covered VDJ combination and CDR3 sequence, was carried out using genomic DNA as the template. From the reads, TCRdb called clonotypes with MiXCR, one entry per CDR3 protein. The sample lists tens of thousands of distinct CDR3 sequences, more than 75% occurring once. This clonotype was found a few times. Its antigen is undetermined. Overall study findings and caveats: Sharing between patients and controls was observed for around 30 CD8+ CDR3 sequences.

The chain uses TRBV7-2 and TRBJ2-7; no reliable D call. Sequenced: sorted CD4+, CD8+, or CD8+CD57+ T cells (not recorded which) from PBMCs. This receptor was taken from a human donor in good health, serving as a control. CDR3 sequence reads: CASSRASYEQYF. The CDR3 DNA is TGTGCCAGCAGCAGGGCCTCCTACGAGCAGTACTTC.